Listed below are T cell receptor beta chains from one sample, sequenced in a study of blood T cell repertoires in COVID-19. This table comes from immunoSEQ multiplex PCR, and its TCRdb copy is limited to in-frame clones, with some not included. Of about 270,000 clones listed, around nine tenths are singletons. The sequencing input was peripheral blood. All receptors come from a woman in her sixties who had recovered from COVID-19. The CDR3 runs from the conserved cysteine through the conserved F or W. The D gene is left open where the match is weak. Clone size appears in some rows only: once, few, many, or a class for an expanded clone.

d_call,v_call,j_call,cdr3_length,clone_size,cdr3_aa,cdr3_nt
-,TRBV5-1,TRBJ2-7,15,-,CASSLAAGQTYEQYF,TGCGCCAGCAGCTTGGCGGCGGGACAGACGTACGAGCAGTACTTC
-,TRBV11-2,TRBJ2-3,17,-,CASSLVLSRNRTDTQYF,TGTGCCAGCAGCTTAGTACTGTCCCGTAATCGCACAGATACGCAGTATTTT
TRBD1,TRBV6-1,TRBJ1-2,15,once,CASSELGQGPYGYTF,TGTGCCAGCAGTGAACTCGGACAGGGACCCTATGGCTACACCTTC
-,TRBV18,TRBJ2-4,15,once,CASSHPSEAKNIQYF,TGTGCCAGCTCACATCCTAGCGAAGCCAAAAACATTCAGTACTTC
TRBD2,TRBV20-1,TRBJ2-2,14,-,CSASAGVGTGELFF,TGCAGTGCTAGTGCGGGGGTAGGGACCGGGGAGCTGTTTTTT
-,TRBV7-9,TRBJ1-4,16,-,CASSLGGQATNEKLFF,TGTGCCAGCAGCTTAGGCGGACAAGCAACTAATGAAAAACTGTTTTTT
TRBD1,TRBV6-2/TRBV6-3,TRBJ2-5,14,-,CASSNIQGAETQYF,TGTGCCAGCAGCAATATACAGGGGGCGGAGACCCAGTACTTC
TRBD1,TRBV4-1,TRBJ1-1,15,-,CASSLGRGSGTEAFF,TGCGCCAGCAGCCTTGGCAGGGGGTCAGGCACTGAAGCTTTCTTT
-,TRBV19,TRBJ2-1,18,-,CASSIELLGGPSYNEQFF,TGTGCCAGTAGTATCGAGCTTTTGGGAGGACCTTCCTACAATGAGCAGTTCTTC
TRBD1,TRBV4-2,TRBJ1-1,16,-,CASSQEPGQGLGEAFF,TGTGCCAGCAGCCAAGAGCCGGGACAGGGCCTTGGGGAGGCTTTCTTT
-,TRBV18,TRBJ1-4,13,-,CASSPIQDEKLFF,TGTGCCAGCTCACCAATCCAGGATGAAAAACTGTTTTTT
-,TRBV5-1,TRBJ2-3,14,-,CASSPGTQGDTQYF,TGCGCCAGCAGCCCTGGGACCCAGGGGGATACGCAGTATTTT
-,TRBV7-6,TRBJ1-6,13,-,CASSLQGNSPLHF,TGTGCCAGCAGCTTACAGGGTAATTCACCCCTCCACTTT
TRBD2,TRBV5-1,TRBJ2-7,16,-,CASSTTGTTYSYEQYF,TGCGCCAGCAGCACCACCGGGACTACCTATTCCTACGAGCAGTACTTC
-,TRBV15,TRBJ1-6,17,-,CATSRDRSSLNNSPLHF,TGTGCCACCAGCAGAGACCGTAGCTCATTAAATAATTCACCCCTCCACTTT
TRBD1,TRBV6-2/TRBV6-3,TRBJ1-2,15,-,CASSQRTGAYYGYTF,TGTGCCAGCAGTCAAAGGACAGGGGCTTACTATGGCTACACCTTC
TRBD1,TRBV5-4,TRBJ2-2,15,-,CASSLGQGMTGELFF,TGTGCCAGCAGCTTGGGACAGGGTATGACCGGGGAGCTGTTTTTT
-,TRBV5-1,TRBJ2-5,14,-,CASSFRVAEGTQYF,TGCGCCAGCAGCTTCAGAGTAGCCGAGGGGACCCAGTACTTC
-,TRBV2,TRBJ1-2,13,-,CASRLDSEYGYTF,TGTGCCAGCAGGCTCGACAGCGAGTATGGCTACACCTTC
TRBD1,TRBV19,TRBJ2-7,13,-,CATWDRGRNEQYF,TGTGCCACCTGGGACAGGGGGAGGAACGAGCAGTACTTC
-,TRBV11-3,TRBJ1-3,13,-,CASSFWTGNTIYF,TGTGCCAGCAGCTTCTGGACAGGAAACACCATATATTTT
TRBD2,TRBV6-5,TRBJ2-3,15,-,CATQRGGRGRDTQYF,TGTGCCACCCAGCGGGGGGGCCGCGGGAGAGATACGCAGTATTTT
-,TRBV4-1,TRBJ1-6,13,-,CASSQSSNSPLHF,TGCGCCAGCAGCCAATCCTCTAATTCACCCCTCCACTTT
-,TRBV18,TRBJ1-1,14,-,CASSRDGMNTEAFF,TGTGCCAGCTCGCGGGACGGAATGAACACTGAAGCTTTCTTT
TRBD1,TRBV7-2,TRBJ2-2,16,-,CASSSLQGAPTGELFF,TGTGCCAGCAGCTCCCTACAGGGGGCCCCTACCGGGGAGCTGTTTTTT
-,TRBV15,TRBJ2-1,15,-,CATSRVAGGYNEQFF,TGTGCCACCAGCAGAGTCGCCGGGGGCTACAATGAGCAGTTCTTC
-,TRBV6-5,TRBJ1-3,16,-,CASSYPDRNSGNTIYF,TGTGCCAGCAGTTACCCGGACAGAAACTCTGGAAACACCATATATTTT
-,TRBV18,TRBJ2-1,15,once,CASSPRGDSYNEQFF,TGTGCCAGCTCACCACGGGGGGATTCCTACAATGAGCAGTTCTTC
TRBD1,TRBV6-4,TRBJ2-3,18,-,CASSLYLWTGASTDTQYF,TGTGCCAGCAGTCTCTACCTCTGGACAGGGGCAAGCACAGATACGCAGTATTTT
TRBD1,TRBV4-2,TRBJ1-2,16,-,CASSLVGGQGKGGYTF,TGTGCCAGCAGCCTCGTGGGGGGACAGGGAAAGGGTGGCTACACCTTC
TRBD1,TRBV28,TRBJ1-2,13,-,CASNSDRDHGYTF,TGTGCCAGCAATTCAGACAGGGATCATGGCTACACCTTC
-,TRBV6-1,TRBJ1-6,15,-,CASSDPRRGQPPLHF,TGTGCCAGCAGTGACCCCCGCCGGGGACAACCACCCCTCCACTTT
-,TRBV27,TRBJ2-1,13,once,CASSKDRYNEQFF,TGTGCCAGCAGTAAGGACAGATACAATGAGCAGTTCTTC
-,TRBV7-6,TRBJ2-6,15,-,CASSSLLAGANVLTF,TGTGCCAGCAGCTCCCTCCTCGCTGGGGCCAACGTCCTGACTTTC
TRBD2,TRBV7-3,TRBJ2-5,18,-,CASSPRPGLAGGRETQYF,TGTGCCAGCAGCCCCCGCCCGGGACTAGCGGGGGGGCGAGAGACCCAGTACTTC
-,TRBV25-1,TRBJ1-2,12,-,CASSEFRYGYTF,TGTGCCAGCAGTGAGTTCCGCTATGGCTACACCTTC
TRBD1,TRBV10-3,TRBJ1-3,15,-,CAIRDQGATGNTIYF,TGTGCCATCAGGGATCAGGGGGCAACTGGAAACACCATATATTTT
-,TRBV6-6,TRBJ2-7,16,-,CASSSTVARSYEKQYF,TGTGCCAGCAGTTCCACGGTGGCGCGGTCCTACGAGAAGCAGTACTTC
-,TRBV11-3,TRBJ2-1,17,-,CASSLDKGRGLWNEQFF,TGTGCCAGCAGCTTAGATAAGGGGCGGGGCCTTTGGAATGAGCAGTTCTTC
-,TRBV2,TRBJ1-1,15,-,CASSVGAGPVILAFF,TGTGCCAGCAGTGTGGGGGCAGGCCCCGTAATATTAGCTTTCTTT
TRBD1,TRBV19,TRBJ1-5,17,few,CASSTSGTGVSNQPQHF,TGTGCCAGTAGCACCTCCGGGACAGGGGTTAGCAATCAGCCCCAGCATTTT
-,TRBV20-1,TRBJ1-1,12,few,CSASQGRSEAFF,TGCAGTGCTAGTCAGGGTAGGTCAGAAGCTTTCTTT